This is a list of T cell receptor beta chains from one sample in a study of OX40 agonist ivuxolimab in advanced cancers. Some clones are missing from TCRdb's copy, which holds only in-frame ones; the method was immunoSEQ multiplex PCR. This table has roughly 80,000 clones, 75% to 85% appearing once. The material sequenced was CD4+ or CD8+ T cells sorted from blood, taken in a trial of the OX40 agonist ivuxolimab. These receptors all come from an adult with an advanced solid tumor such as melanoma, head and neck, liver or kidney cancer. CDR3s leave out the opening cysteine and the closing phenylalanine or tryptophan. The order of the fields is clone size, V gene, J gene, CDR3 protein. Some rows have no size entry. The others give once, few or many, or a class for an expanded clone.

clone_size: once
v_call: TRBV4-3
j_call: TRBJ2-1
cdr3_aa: ASSQALGHRANEQF

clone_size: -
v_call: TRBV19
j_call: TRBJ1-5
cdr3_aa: ASSLDRDLGQPQH

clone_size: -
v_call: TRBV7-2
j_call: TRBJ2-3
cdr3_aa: ASSKSGTGNLDTQY

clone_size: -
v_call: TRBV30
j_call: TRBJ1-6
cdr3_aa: AWAPGQGFNNSPLH

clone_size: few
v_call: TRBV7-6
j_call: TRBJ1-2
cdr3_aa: ASSIDRGGSYGYT

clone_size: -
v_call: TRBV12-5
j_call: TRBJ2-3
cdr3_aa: ASGLVPGWVIDTQY

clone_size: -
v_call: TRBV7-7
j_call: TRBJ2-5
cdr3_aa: ASSRTVGEWETQY

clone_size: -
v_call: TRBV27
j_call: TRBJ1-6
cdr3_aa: ASSFAGTGLSPLH

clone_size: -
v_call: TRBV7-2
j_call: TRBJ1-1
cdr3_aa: ASSLAPANTEAF

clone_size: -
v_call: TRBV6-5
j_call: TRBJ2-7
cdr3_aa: ASSYSLGGPYEQY

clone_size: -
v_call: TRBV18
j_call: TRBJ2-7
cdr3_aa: ASSPPGRGNYEQY

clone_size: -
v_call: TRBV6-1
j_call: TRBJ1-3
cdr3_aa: ASSPDGRQSSIY

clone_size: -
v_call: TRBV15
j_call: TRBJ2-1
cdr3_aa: ATSRERGFRGFYNEQF

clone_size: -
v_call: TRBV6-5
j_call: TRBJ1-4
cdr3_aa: ASSRTVHNEKLF

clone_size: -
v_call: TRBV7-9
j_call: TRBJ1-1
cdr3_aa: ASSPSGLNTEAF

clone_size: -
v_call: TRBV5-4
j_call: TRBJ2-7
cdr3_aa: ASSPGEGGAYEQY

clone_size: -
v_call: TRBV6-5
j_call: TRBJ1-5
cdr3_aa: ASSRTGVGNQPQH